The 13 T cell receptor beta chains listed next were all sequenced from one sample in a study of cytomegalovirus exposure and HLA in healthy donors. Both 60 Vbeta primers and 13 Jbeta primers went into the PCR. The table came from immunoSEQ multiplex PCR; TCRdb's copy has only in-frame clones and leaves some out. The table includes about 170,000 clones, around 80% detected once. Sample: PBMCs. All receptors come from a woman in her twenties or thirties in good health and CMV-seropositive.

V is TRBV21-1 and J is TRBJ2-1; the D segment call TRBD2 is taken from the table without a DNA check. TRBV21-1 is an annotated pseudogene. The CDR3 sequence is 18 residues long. CDR3 sequence (DNA): TGTGCCAGCAGCAAAGAGAGGACTAGCGGGAGTATGGGCAATGAGCAGTTCTTC. Protein: CASSKERTSGSMGNEQFF.

The CDR3 here is CASSLGSGRGRETQYF. As DNA, the CDR3 is TGTGCCAGCAGTTTGGGAAGCGGGAGAGGGCGAGAGACCCAGTACTTC. The chain is built from TRBV27 and TRBJ2-5; 8 bases match TRBD2. CDR1 is MNHEY, CDR2 SMNVEV, per germline (reference sequence). The length of the CDR3 is 16 residues. The ends lost 3 bases at V and 4 bases at J; junction bases unmatched: 10.

This sequence joins TRBV10-3 and TRBJ2-5; tentatively, D is TRBD2 (6 bases). In germline, CDR1 is ENHRY, CDR2 SYGVKD. This CDR3 contains 13 residues. Trimming stripped 8 bases from V and 0 bases from J, with 10 bases between. As DNA, the CDR3 is TGTGCCATCGGGCTAGCGAACCAAGAGACCCAGTACTTC. Its protein is CAIGLANQETQYF.

V usage is TRBV7-9 and J usage is TRBJ2-1; possibly TRBD2 for D (6 bases). Germline CDR1 SEHNR, CDR2 FQNEAQ (reference sequence). V dropped 5 bases and J dropped 8 bases, with 28 bases sitting between them. The CDR3 sequence is 18 residues long. CDR3 in amino acids: CASSSTVLRRADSDEQFF. The CDR3 nucleotides read TGTGCCAGCAGCAGCACCGTCCTTCGGAGGGCCGATTCAGATGAGCAGTTCTTC.

CDR3 sequence: CARPAGLAGEDTQYF. CDR3 DNA sequence: TGCGCCAGACCCGCAGGACTAGCGGGAGAAGATACGCAGTATTTT. V usage is TRBV5-1 and J usage is TRBJ2-3; 13 nucleotides match TRBD2. Germline V gives CDR1 SGHRS, CDR2 YFSETQ. The CDR3 spans 15 residues. J was trimmed by 5 bases and V by 8 bases; bases with no gene match: 8.

V gene TRBV19 combines with J gene TRBJ2-7; the match to TRBD2 covers 7 bases. The CDR3 is 14 amino acids. Germline V gene lookup returns CDR1 LNHDA and CDR2 SQIVND (reference sequence). Trimming cost V 3 bases and J 5 bases; bases outside gene matches: 7. CDR3 residues: CASSMSQRGDEQYF. The CDR3 DNA is TGTGCCAGTAGTATGTCTCAACGGGGGGACGAGCAGTACTTC.

J is TRBJ2-5 and V is TRBV6-1; 9 bases line up with TRBD1. Looked up from germline, CDR1 is MNHNS and CDR2 is SASEGT. The CDR3 totals 15 residues. J gave up 5 bases and V 5 bases, and 9 bases lay outside the gene matches. CDR3 sequence: CASSTNRGLGETQYF. The CDR3 DNA follows: TGTGCCAGCAGTACAAACAGGGGGCTTGGGGAGACCCAGTACTTC.

The chain employs TRBV19 and TRBJ1-2; D is perhaps TRBD1 (6 bases). Germline loops: CDR1 LNHDA, CDR2 SQIVND (reference sequence). V shed 4 bases and J shed 0 bases, with 18 bases lying between them. The CDR3 totals 17 residues. CDR3 sequence reads: CASSTTGHPTSNYGYTF. As DNA, the CDR3 is TGTGCCAGTAGTACGACGGGACACCCGACCTCTAACTATGGCTACACCTTC.

This chain joins TRBV28 and TRBJ2-7, with TRBD2 matching over 11 bases. Germline V gene sequence: CDR1 MDHEN, CDR2 SYDVKM. The CDR3 covers 13 residues. J was trimmed by 6 bases and V by 10 bases; bases with no gene match: 8. This CDR3 reads CAIQTSGKGEQYF. CDR3 coding DNA: TGTGCCATCCAGACTAGCGGGAAAGGCGAGCAGTACTTC. Based on the CDR3 plus reference TRBV28 and TRBJ2-7, the full variable domain is DVKVTQSSRYLVKRTGEKVFLECVQDMDHENMFWYRQDPGLGLRLIYFSYDVKMKEKGDIPEGYSVSREKKERFSLILESASTNQTSMYLCAIQTSGKGEQYFGPGTRLTVT.

Only a few counts were recorded for this clone. V and J are TRBV7-2 and TRBJ1-5; D call uncertain. In germline, CDR1 is SGHTA, CDR2 FQGNSA. The V and J ends lost 3 bases and 4 bases respectively, with 4 bases between them. This CDR3 has 12 residues. The chain's CDR3 is CASSFQNQPQHF. For the CDR3, the DNA is TGTGCCAGCAGCTTCCAAAATCAGCCCCAGCATTTT.

This clone came up once. This rearrangement joins TRBV9 to TRBJ2-2; 13 bases align to TRBD2. V lost 0 bases to trimming and J lost 3 bases; unmatched junction nucleotides: 8. The CDR3 length is 19 residues. Germline V gene data show CDR1 as SGDLS and CDR2 as YYNGEE. The CDR3 coding sequence is TGTGCCAGCAGCGTAGGACTAGCGGGAGGTCCACAGGACACCGGGGAGCTGTTTTTT. It codes for CASSVGLAGGPQDTGELFF.

V usage is TRBV5-1 and J usage is TRBJ2-5; 7 nucleotides match TRBD1. Germline V gives CDR1 SGHRS, CDR2 YFSETQ. The V gene end was trimmed by 7 bases and the J gene end by 2 bases; junction bases not matched to a gene: 8. This CDR3 is 14 amino acids long. The CDR3 bases are TGCGCCAGCCGGGTGAGGGGACAGCAAGAGACCCAGTACTTC. Its protein is CASRVRGQQETQYF.

The V call is TRBV4-1, the J call TRBJ1-1; 7 nucleotides align to TRBD1. Germline V lookup: CDR1 MGHRA, CDR2 YSYEKL. V dropped 6 bases and J dropped 0; count of bases not matched to a gene: 10. The CDR3 spans 16 residues. CDR3 bases: TGCGCCAGCAGGTCCCAGGGGGAACCGATGAACACTGAAGCTTTCTTT. Translated, it gives CASRSQGEPMNTEAFF.